This T cell receptor beta chain originates from a study of siplizumab effects on memory and regulatory T cells. TCR templates, some 93,000 per sample, were assayed. Using immunoSEQ multiplex PCR, the repertoire was profiled, and TCRdb retains in-frame clones only, with some absent. The sample lists 70,000 to 90,000 clones, around 89% occurring once. Concerning this clone: Antigen specificity is unknown.

Study outcomes and limitations: A mean of approximately 70% of mappable alloreactive CD4+ clones were Treg-derived with siplizumab, compared with more than 25% in controls. Naive T cells seemed more diverse than memory cells; they also seemed major alloresponse contributors.

Germline V gene lookup returns CDR1 LNHDA and CDR2 SQIVND (reference sequence). This CDR3 is built from 15 residues. V was trimmed by 6 bases and J by 1 base, leaving 12 bases between them. The sequence was collected from a human donor in good health. Specimen: CD4+ T cells sorted from blood. The chain employs TRBV19 and TRBJ2-2; a weak D match, TRBD2 (5 bases). In DNA, the CDR3 is TGTGCCAGTAGATTGGTGAGGGAGAACACCGGGGAGCTGTTTTTT. Protein: CASRLVRENTGELFF. The whole variable domain, remainder taken from reference TRBV19 and TRBJ2-2, is DGGITQSPKYLFRKEGQNVTLSCEQNLNHDAMYWYRQDPGQGLRLIYYSQIVNDFQKGDIAEGYSVSREKKESFPLTVTSAQKNPTAFYLCASRLVRENTGELFFGEGSRLTVL.